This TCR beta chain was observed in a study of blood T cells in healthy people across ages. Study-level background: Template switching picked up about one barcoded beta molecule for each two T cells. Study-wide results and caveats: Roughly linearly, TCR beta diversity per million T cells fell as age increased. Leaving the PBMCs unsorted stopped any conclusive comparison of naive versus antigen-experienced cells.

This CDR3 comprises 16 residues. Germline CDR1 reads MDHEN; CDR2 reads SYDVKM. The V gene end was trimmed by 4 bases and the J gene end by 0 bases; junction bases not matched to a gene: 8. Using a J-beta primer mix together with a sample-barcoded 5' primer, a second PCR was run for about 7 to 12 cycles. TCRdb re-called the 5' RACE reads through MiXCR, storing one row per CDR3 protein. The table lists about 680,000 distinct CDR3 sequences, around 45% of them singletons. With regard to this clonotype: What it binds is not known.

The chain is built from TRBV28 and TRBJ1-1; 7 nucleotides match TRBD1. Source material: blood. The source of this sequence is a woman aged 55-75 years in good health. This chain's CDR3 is CASSSPSRGMNTEAFF. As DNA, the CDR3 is TGTGCCAGCAGTTCGCCCAGCAGGGGGATGAACACTGAAGCTTTCTTT.